This section outlines one T cell receptor beta chain sequence together with its context. It has no known antigen specificity. Per-nucleotide qualities are absent, and no much larger clonotype sits a single base away. The CDR1 and CDR2 encoded by the germline V gene (reference sequence) are SEHNR and FQNEAQ. Including cysteine and phenylalanine, the CDR3 has 12 amino acids. The retained sequence is limited to the CDR3, 36 bases, with the frame set at the first base. Trimming costs V 5 bases and J 4 bases, and their ends lie 6 bases apart. This specimen comes from a study of somatic mutations in T cells in chronic GVHD (dated by TCRdb to about 2020). For sorting, cells were stained with anti-CD3, anti-CD4, anti-CD8 and a Vbeta20 antibody from the IOTest Beta Mark kit and sorted on a FACSAria III to a purity above 99%. Mononuclear cells were isolated by Ficoll-Paque PLUS density gradient centrifugation from peripheral blood that had been collected in sodium heparin tubes. CD4+ Vbeta20+, CD4+ Vbeta20-, and CD8+ T cell fractions were FACS-sorted before TCRbeta deep sequencing.

Isolated genomic DNA was used for TCRbeta deep sequencing. The immunoSEQ assay, provided as a commercial service, was used for both TCRbeta CDR3 sequencing and the initial data processing. Per the authors' processing: Reads were demultiplexed, adapter and primer sequences were removed, similar clones were merged by frequency-ratio clustering, and V, D, J genes were annotated with IMGT. TCRdb retrieved this table from immuneACCESS and kept in-frame rearrangements only. Not all clones are present; in checked studies, unresolved V genes account for under half, and no reason is known for the remainder. V and J calls and clone size follow that table, whereas D and trimming were derived from the DNA. Present in this sample are 11,000 to 15,000 clones, over 65% of which were seen just once. The biggest ten clones account for approximately 31% of the sample.

This receptor was identified in a male patient in his fifties with chronic graft-versus-host disease. In patients who had a transplant, some T cells may come from the graft donor. Recombination linked TRBV7-9 to TRBJ1-5; no D gene can be assigned with confidence. Material for sequencing was Vbeta20-negative CD4+ T cells from blood. The sample's cell subset or site label, in plain terms: CD4+ T cells sorted as TCR Vbeta20 negative by flow cytometry. The CDR3 corresponds to CASSPENQPQHF. In nucleotides, the sequence is TGTGCCAGCAGCCCGGAGAATCAGCCCCAGCATTTT.